This paragraph covers one TCR beta chain sequence. As yet, its antigen is unknown. This sample is part of a study of cytomegalovirus exposure and HLA in healthy donors. Whole-study context: Around 78 million unique TCR sequences came from HLA-typed donors in an early release. Overall study results and limits: TCR beta chain V- and J-gene trimming was linked, in a later analysis, to a missense variant in DCLRE1C.

The PCR made use of 60 Vbeta and 13 Jbeta primers. TCRdb's table, derived via immunoSEQ multiplex PCR, lists solely in-frame clones and lacks some. Here the sample spans roughly 150,000 clones, about 77% being singletons. Unmatched junction bases numbered 3, after V lost 5 bases and J lost 3 bases. This CDR3 spans 14 amino acids. Germline CDR1 SGHAT, CDR2 FQDESV (reference sequence). This chain joins TRBV11-1 and TRBJ1-3; 8 nucleotides line up with TRBD1. The sequenced material came from PBMCs. The sequence derives from a male donor in good health and CMV-seronegative. The chain's CDR3 is CASSPTGVGNTIYF. The CDR3, as DNA: TGTGCCAGCAGCCCGACAGGGGTTGGAAACACCATATATTTT.